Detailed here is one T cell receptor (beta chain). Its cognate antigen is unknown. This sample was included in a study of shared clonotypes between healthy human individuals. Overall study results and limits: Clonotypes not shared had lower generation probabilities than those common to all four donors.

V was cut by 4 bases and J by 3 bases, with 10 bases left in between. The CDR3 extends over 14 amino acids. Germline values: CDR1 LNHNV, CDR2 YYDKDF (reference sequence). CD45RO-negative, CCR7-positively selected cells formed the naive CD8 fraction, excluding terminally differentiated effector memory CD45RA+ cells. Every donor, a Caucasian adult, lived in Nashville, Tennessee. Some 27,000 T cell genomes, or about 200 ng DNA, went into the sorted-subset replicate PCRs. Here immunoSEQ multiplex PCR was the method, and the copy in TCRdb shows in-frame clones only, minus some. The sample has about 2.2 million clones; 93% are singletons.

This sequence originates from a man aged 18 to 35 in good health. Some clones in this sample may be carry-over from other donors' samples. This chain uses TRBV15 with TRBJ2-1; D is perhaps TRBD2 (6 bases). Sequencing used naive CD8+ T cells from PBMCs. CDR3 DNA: TGTGCCACCAGCACACGGGAGAACTACAATGAGCAGTTCTTC. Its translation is CATSTRENYNEQFF.